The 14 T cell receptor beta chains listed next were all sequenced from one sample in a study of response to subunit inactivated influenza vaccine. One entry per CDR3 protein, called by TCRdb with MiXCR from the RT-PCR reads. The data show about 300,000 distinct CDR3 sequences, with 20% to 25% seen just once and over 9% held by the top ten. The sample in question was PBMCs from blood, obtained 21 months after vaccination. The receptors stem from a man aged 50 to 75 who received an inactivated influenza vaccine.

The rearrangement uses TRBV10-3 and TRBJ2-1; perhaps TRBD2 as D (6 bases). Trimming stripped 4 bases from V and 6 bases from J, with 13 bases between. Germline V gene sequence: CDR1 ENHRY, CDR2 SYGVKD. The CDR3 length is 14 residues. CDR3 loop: CAISGSPGGNEQFF. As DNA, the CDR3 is TGTGCCATCAGTGGGAGTCCCGGGGGCAATGAGCAGTTCTTC.

Here the CDR3 DNA reads TGTGCCAGCAGCTTGCGGGCAGACACCATATATTTT. Amino acids: CASSLRADTIYF. The chain combines TRBV5-6 with TRBJ1-3; D uncertain. The V gene's germline CDR1 is SGHDT and CDR2 YYEEEE. V lost 1 base to trimming and J lost 8 bases, with 7 bases between them. The CDR3 extends over 12 amino acids.

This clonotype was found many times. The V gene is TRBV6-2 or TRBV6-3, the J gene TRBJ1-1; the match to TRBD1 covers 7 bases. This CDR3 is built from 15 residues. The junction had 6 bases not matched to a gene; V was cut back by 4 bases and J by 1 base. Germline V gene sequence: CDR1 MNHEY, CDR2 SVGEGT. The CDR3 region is CASSSVDRTNTEAFF. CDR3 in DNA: TGTGCCAGCAGTTCCGTGGACAGGACGAACACTGAAGCTTTCTTT.

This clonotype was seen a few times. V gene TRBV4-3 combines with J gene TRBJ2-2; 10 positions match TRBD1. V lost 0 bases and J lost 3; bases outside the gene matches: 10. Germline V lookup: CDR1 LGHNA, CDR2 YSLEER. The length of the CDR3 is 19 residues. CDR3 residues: CASSQEGQGPIYDTGELFF. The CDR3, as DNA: TGCGCCAGCAGCCAAGAGGGACAGGGGCCGATATATGACACCGGGGAGCTGTTTTTT.

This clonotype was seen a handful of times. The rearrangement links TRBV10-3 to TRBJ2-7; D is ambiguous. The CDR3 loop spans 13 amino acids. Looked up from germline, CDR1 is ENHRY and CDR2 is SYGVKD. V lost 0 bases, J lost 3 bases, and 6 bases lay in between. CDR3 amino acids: CAISESTNYEQYF. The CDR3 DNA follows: TGTGCCATCAGTGAGTCGACGAACTACGAGCAGTACTTC.

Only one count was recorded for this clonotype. CDR3 region: CASSLKTGTDYEQYF. The CDR3 nucleotides are TGCGCCAGCAGCTTAAAAACAGGGACCGACTACGAGCAGTACTTC. V is TRBV5-1 and J is TRBJ2-7, with D perhaps matching TRBD1 (6 bases). The CDR3 length is 15 residues. Trimming took off 2 bases at V and 3 bases at J, with 15 bases between the two ends. The germline CDR1 and CDR2 sequences are SGHRS and YFSETQ.

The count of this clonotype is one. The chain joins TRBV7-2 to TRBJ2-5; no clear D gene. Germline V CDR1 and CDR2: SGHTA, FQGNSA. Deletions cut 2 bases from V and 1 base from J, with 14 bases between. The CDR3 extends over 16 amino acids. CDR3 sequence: CASSLRFAKSQETQYF. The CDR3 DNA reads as TGTGCCAGCAGCTTAAGGTTTGCGAAGTCCCAAGAGACCCAGTACTTC.

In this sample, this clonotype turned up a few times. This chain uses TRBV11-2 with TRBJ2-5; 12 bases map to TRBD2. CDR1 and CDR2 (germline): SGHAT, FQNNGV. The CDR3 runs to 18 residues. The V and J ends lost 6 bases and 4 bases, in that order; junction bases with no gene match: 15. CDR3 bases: TGTGCCAGCAGAGATGGGACTAGCGGGCCCTGCTGTGGAGAGACCCAGTACTTC. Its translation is CASRDGTSGPCCGETQYF. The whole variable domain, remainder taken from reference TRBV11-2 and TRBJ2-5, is EAGVAQSPRYKIIEKRQSVAFWCNPISGHATLYWYQQILGQGPKLLIQFQNNGVVDDSQLPKDRFSAERLKGVDSTLKIQPAKLEDSAVYLCASRDGTSGPCCGETQYFGPGTRLLVL.

CDR3 sequence reads: CASSQDGLGQGIQETQYF. DNA of the CDR3: TGCGCCAGCAGCCAAGATGGGTTAGGACAGGGGATACAAGAGACCCAGTACTTC. The rearrangement joins TRBV4-3 to TRBJ2-5; 9 nucleotides align to TRBD1. The germline V gene has CDR1 LGHNA and CDR2 YSLEER. The ends lost 0 bases at V and 2 bases at J; junction bases unmatched: 10. This CDR3 is 18 amino acids long.

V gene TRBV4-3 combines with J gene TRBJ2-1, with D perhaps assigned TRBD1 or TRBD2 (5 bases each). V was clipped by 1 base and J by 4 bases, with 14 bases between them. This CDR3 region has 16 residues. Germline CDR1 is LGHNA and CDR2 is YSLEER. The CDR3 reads CASSQAGKGSYNEQFF. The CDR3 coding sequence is TGCGCCAGCAGCCAAGCTGGGAAGGGGAGTTACAATGAGCAGTTCTTC.

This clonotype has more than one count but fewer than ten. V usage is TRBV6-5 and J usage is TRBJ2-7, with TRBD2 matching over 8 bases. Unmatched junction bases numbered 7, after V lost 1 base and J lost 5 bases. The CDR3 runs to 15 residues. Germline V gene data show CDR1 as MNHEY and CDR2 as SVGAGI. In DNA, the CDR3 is TGTGCCAGCAGTTACTTCCCCGGGAGGGCAAACGAGCAGTACTTC. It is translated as CASSYFPGRANEQYF.

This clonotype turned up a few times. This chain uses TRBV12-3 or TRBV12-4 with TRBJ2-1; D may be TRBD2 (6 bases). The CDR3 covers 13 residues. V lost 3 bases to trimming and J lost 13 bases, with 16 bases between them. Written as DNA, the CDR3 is TGTGCCAGCAGTTTTATTGAAGGAGGACTACAGTTCTTC. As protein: CASSFIEGGLQFF.

In DNA form, the CDR3 reads TGTGCCAGCAGTCAAAAGTTTGATTCACCCCTCCACTTT. Residues: CASSQKFDSPLHF. This rearrangement joins TRBV12-3 or TRBV12-4 to TRBJ1-6, with no clear D. The CDR3 is 13 amino acids. Trimming pared 5 bases from V and 8 bases from J, leaving 10 bases between.

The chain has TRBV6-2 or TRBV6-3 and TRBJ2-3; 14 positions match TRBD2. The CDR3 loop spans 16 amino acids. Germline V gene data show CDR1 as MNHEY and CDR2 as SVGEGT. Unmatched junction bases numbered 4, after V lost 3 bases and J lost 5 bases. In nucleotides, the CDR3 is TGTGCCAGCAGTTATGGGACTAGCGGGAGAGGAGATACGCAGTATTTT. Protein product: CASSYGTSGRGDTQYF.